The TCR beta chain under discussion was sequenced for a study of shared clonotypes between healthy human individuals. CD45RO negativity and positive selection for CCR7 defined naive CD8 cells, a population that excluded terminally differentiated effector memory CD45RA+ cells. Produced via immunoSEQ multiplex PCR; TCRdb's table is partial and in-frame only. The table includes about 2,200,000 clones, about 93% detected once. The receptor comes from a man younger than 35 in good health. Some clones in this sample may be carry-over from other donors' samples. The sample was naive CD8+ T cells from PBMCs.

DNA of the CDR3: TGTGCCAGCAGTTTAAGGGTATCAGGCACAGATACGCAGTATTTT. Translating gives CASSLRVSGTDTQYF. The chain is built from TRBV27 and TRBJ2-3; unclear D gene. V lost 2 bases and J 1 base, leaving 10 bases between the germline ends. Per the germline V gene, CDR1 is MNHEY and CDR2 is SMNVEV (reference sequence). The CDR3 totals 15 residues.